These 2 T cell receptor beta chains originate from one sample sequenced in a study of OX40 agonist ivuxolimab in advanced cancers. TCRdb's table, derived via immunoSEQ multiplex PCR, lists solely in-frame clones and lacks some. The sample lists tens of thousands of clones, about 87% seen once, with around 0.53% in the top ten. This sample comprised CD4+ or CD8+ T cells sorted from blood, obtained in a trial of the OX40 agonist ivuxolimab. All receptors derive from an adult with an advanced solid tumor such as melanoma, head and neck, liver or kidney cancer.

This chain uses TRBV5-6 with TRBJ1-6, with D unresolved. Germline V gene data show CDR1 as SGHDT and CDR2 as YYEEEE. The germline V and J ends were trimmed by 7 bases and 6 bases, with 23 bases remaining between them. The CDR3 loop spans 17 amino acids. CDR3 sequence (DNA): TGTGCCAGCTCTGGAGCGGGAGGGCGGGCTCGTAATTCACCCCTCCACTTT. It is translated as CASSGAGGRARNSPLHF.

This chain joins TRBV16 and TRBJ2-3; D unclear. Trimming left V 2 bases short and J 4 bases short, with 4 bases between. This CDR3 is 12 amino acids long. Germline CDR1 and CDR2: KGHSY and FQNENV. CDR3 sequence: CASSQRADTQYF. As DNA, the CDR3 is TGTGCCAGCAGCCAAAGAGCAGATACGCAGTATTTT.